What follows is one T cell receptor beta chain and its context. These data belong to a study of cytomegalovirus exposure and HLA in healthy donors. In the PCR, 60 Vbeta and 13 Jbeta primers were used. This table comes from immunoSEQ multiplex PCR, and its TCRdb copy is limited to in-frame clones, with some not included. This sample has some 130,000 clones, with roughly three quarters found just once. The V gene lost 3 bases and the J gene lost 1 base, with 6 bases spanning the gap. This CDR3 has 13 amino acids. Per germline, CDR1 LNHDA and CDR2 SQIVND (reference sequence). The sequence came from a woman between 18 and 29 years old in good health and CMV-seronegative. The V call is TRBV19, the J call TRBJ1-1, with D hard to call. Material for sequencing was PBMCs. CDR3 in DNA: TGTGCCAGTAGTATCCTACCGAACACTGAAGCTTTCTTT. Translated, it gives CASSILPNTEAFF.